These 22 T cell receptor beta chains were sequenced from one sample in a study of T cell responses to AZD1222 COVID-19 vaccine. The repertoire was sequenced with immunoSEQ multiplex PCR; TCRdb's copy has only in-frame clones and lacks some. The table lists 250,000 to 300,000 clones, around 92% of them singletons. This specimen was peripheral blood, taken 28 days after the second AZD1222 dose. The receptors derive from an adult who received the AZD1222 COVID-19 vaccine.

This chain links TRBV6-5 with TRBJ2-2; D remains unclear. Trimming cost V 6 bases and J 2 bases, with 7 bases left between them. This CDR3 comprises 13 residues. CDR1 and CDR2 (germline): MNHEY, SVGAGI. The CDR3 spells CASRDGNTGELFF. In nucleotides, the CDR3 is TGTGCCAGCAGAGACGGTAACACCGGGGAGCTGTTTTTT.

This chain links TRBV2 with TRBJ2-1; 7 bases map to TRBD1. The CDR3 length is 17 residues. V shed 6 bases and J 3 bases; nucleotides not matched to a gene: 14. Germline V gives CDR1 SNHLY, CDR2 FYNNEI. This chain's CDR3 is CASSNEAGTAVYNEQFF. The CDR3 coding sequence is TGTGCCAGCAGCAACGAAGCCGGGACAGCGGTCTACAATGAGCAGTTCTTC.

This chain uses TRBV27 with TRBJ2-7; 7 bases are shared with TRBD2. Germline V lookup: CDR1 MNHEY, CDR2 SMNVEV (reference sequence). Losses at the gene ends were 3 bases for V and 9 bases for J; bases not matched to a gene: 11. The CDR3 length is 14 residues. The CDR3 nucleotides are TGTGCCAGCAGTTTGTCTAGCGGAAGAATAGGGCAGTACTTC. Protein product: CASSLSSGRIGQYF.

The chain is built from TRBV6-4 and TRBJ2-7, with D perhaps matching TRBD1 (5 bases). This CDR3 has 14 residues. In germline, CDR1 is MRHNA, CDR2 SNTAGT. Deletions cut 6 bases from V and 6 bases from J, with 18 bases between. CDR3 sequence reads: CASRRTNRRSEQYF. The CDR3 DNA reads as TGTGCCAGCAGACGGACAAACAGGCGTAGCGAGCAGTACTTC.

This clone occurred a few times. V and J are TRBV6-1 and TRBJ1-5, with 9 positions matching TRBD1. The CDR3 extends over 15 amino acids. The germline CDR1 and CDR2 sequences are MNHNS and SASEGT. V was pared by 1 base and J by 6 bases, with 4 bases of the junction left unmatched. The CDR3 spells CASSEGDRVSQPQHF. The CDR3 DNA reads TGTGCCAGCAGTGAAGGGGACAGGGTTAGTCAGCCCCAGCATTTT.

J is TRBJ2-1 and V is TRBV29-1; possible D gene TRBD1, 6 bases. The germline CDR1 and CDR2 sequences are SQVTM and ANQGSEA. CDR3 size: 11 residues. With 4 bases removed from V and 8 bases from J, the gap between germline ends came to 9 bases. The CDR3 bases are TGCAGCGTTGGAACAGGGTATGAGCAGTTCTTC. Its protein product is CSVGTGYEQFF.

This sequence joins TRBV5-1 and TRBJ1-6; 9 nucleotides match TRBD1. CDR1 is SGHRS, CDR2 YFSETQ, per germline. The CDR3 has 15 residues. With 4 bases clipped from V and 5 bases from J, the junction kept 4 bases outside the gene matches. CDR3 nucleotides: TGCGCCAGCAGCCCTAGGACAGGGGATAATTCACCCCTCCACTTT. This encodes CASSPRTGDNSPLHF.

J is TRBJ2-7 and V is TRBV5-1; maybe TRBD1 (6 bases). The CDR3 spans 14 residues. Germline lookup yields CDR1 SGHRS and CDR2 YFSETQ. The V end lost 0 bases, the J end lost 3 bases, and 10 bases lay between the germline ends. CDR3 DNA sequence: TGCGCCAGCAGCTTGGGGGACAAGAGCTACGAGCAGTACTTC. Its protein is CASSLGDKSYEQYF.

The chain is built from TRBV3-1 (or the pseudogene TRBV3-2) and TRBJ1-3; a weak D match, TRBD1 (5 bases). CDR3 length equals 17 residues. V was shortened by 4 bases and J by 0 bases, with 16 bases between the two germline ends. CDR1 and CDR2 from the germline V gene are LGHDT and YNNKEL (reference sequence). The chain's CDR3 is CASSPLGPRSSGNTIYF. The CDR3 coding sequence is TGTGCCAGCAGCCCCTTGGGACCCCGGAGCTCTGGAAACACCATATATTTT.

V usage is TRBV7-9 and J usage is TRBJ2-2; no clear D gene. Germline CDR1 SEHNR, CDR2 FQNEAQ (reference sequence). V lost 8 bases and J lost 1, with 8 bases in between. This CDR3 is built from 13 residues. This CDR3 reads CASEDENTGELFF. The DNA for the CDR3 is TGTGCCAGCGAGGACGAGAACACCGGGGAGCTGTTTTTT.

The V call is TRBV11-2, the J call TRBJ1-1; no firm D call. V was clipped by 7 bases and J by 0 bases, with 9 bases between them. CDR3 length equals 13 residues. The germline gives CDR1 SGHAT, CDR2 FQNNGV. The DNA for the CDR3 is TGTGCCAGCAAACCCCTAATGAACACTGAAGCTTTCTTT. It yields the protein CASKPLMNTEAFF.

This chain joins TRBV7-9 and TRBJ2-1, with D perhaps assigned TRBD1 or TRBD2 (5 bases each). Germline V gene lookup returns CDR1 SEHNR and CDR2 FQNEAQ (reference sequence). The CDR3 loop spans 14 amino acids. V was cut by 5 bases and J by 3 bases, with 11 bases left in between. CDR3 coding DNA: TGTGCCAGCAGCCCGGGACCCAACTACAATGAGCAGTTCTTC. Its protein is CASSPGPNYNEQFF.

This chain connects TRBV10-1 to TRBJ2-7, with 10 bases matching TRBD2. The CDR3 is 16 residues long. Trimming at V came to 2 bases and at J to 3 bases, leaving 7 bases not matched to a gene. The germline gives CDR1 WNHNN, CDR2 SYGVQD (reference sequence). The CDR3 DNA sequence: TGCGCCAGCAGTGAGCACCCTAGCGGGAGCGGCTACGAGCAGTACTTC. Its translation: CASSEHPSGSGYEQYF.

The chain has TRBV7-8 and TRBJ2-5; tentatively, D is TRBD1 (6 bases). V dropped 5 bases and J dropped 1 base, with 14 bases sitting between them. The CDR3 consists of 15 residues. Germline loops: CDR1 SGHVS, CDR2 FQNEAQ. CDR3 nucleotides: TGTGCCAGCAGCCCCCACCACAGGGTCCAAGAGACCCAGTACTTC. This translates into CASSPHHRVQETQYF.

The CDR3 bases are TGTGCCAGCAGTTCCTATCCCAGGGGCGAAACTAAAGAGCAGTACTTC. Translated: CASSSYPRGETKEQYF. The J gene is TRBJ2-7, the V gene TRBV27, with D tentatively TRBD1 (6 bases). Germline values: CDR1 MNHEY, CDR2 SMNVEV (reference sequence). CDR3 length equals 16 residues. V was clipped by 4 bases and J by 7 bases, with 23 bases between them.

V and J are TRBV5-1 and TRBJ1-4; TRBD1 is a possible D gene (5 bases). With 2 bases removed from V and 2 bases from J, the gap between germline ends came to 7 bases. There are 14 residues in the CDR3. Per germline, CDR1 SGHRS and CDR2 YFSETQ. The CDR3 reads CASSFGGTNEKLFF. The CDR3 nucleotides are TGCGCCAGCAGCTTCGGGGGGACTAATGAAAAACTGTTTTTT.

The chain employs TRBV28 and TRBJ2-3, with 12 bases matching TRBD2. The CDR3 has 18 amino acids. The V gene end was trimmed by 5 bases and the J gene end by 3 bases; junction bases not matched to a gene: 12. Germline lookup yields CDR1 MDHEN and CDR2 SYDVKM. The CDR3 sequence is CASSTRASGRAETDTQYF. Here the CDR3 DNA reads TGTGCCAGCAGTACTAGGGCTAGCGGGAGGGCCGAGACAGATACGCAGTATTTT.

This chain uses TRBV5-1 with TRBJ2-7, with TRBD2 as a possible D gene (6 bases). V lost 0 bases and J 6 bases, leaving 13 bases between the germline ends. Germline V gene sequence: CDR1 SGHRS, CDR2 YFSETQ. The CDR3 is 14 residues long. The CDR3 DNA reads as TGCGCCAGCAGCTTGGGTCAATACGGGGGCGAGCAGTACTTC. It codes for CASSLGQYGGEQYF.

This chain's CDR3 is CAIRQSTRNEQFF. The CDR3 DNA reads TGTGCCATCCGTCAGTCAACAAGGAATGAGCAGTTCTTC. The V and J genes are TRBV28 and TRBJ2-1; D is ambiguous. Germline-derived CDR1 and CDR2 are MDHEN and SYDVKM. The CDR3 is made up of 13 amino acids. Trimming left V 10 bases short and J 7 bases short, with 17 bases between. The full variable domain, with the rest looked up from reference TRBV28 and TRBJ2-1, is DVKVTQSSRYLVKRTGEKVFLECVQDMDHENMFWYRQDPGLGLRLIYFSYDVKMKEKGDIPEGYSVSREKKERFSLILESASTNQTSMYLCAIRQSTRNEQFFGPGTRLTVL.

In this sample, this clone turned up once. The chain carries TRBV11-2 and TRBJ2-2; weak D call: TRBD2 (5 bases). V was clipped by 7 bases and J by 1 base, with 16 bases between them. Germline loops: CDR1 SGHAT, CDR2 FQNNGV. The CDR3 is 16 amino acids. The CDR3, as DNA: TGTGCCAGCACTTCCAGCGGACGGCTGAACACCGGGGAGCTGTTTTTT. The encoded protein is CASTSSGRLNTGELFF.

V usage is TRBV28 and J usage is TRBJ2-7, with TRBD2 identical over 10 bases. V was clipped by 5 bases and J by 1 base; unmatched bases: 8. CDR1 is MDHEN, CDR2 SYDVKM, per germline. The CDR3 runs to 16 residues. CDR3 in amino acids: CASSLPTSGLSYEQYF. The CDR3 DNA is TGTGCCAGCAGTCTCCCGACTAGCGGGTTGTCCTACGAGCAGTACTTC.

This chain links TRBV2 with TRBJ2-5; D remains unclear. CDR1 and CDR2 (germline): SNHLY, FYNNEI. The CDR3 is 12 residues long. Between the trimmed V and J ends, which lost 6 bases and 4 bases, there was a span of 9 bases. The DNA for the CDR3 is TGTGCCAGCAGCCCGACGGGAGAGACCCAGTACTTC. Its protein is CASSPTGETQYF.